Shown below are 17 T cell receptor beta chains from a single sample sequenced in a study of control samples from healthy donors and cancer patients. Assay used: immunoSEQ multiplex PCR; TCRdb lists only in-frame clones, some missing. The sample gives roughly 52,000 clones, 95% to 97% of which show up once; about 2% is in the top ten. Sequencing input: blood. All receptors come from a woman aged 25 to 39 in good health.

The V gene is TRBV9, the J gene TRBJ2-1, with 9 nucleotides matching TRBD2. This CDR3 contains 14 residues. The V gene end was trimmed by 3 bases and the J gene end by 5 bases; junction bases not matched to a gene: 3. Germline V lookup: CDR1 SGDLS, CDR2 YYNGEE. CDR3 residues: CASSALAGDNEQFF. CDR3 coding DNA: TGTGCCAGCAGCGCATTAGCGGGAGACAATGAGCAGTTCTTC.

The V gene is TRBV27, the J gene TRBJ2-1; 12 bases are a match to TRBD2. Per germline, CDR1 MNHEY and CDR2 SMNVEV (reference sequence). This CDR3 is built from 15 residues. With 6 bases clipped from V and 7 bases from J, the junction kept 7 bases outside the gene matches. The CDR3 nucleotides read TGTGCCAGCAGCCCAGGGACTAGCGGGCTTAATGAGCAGTTCTTC. Translated, it gives CASSPGTSGLNEQFF.

Turning to this clone: The same CDR3 also results from other DNA sequences found in this sample. CDR3 residues: CASSILAGTYNEQFF. The CDR3 region has the DNA TGTGCCAGTAGTATTTTAGCGGGGACCTACAATGAGCAGTTCTTC. The chain is built from TRBV19 and TRBJ2-1, with TRBD2 matching 8 bases. CDR1 LNHDA and CDR2 SQIVND come from the germline V gene (reference sequence). V lost 3 bases to trimming and J lost 2 bases; unmatched junction nucleotides: 3. This CDR3 spans 15 amino acids.

The rearrangement links TRBV6-5 to TRBJ1-1; no reliable D call. The ends were cut back, 8 bases at V and 2 bases at J, with 12 bases in the middle. The CDR3 length is 13 residues. Looked up from germline, CDR1 is MNHEY and CDR2 is SVGAGI. The CDR3 nucleotides read TGTGCCAGCTCCTCGACACCAAACACTGAAGCTTTCTTT. This sequence encodes CASSSTPNTEAFF.

The chain recombines TRBV5-1 with TRBJ2-7; the match to TRBD1 covers 10 bases. This CDR3 region has 15 residues. V lost 4 bases, J lost 3 bases, and 7 bases stayed unmatched. Germline V gene data show CDR1 as SGHRS and CDR2 as YFSETQ. CDR3 in DNA: TGCGCCAGCAGCAGTCCGGGACAGGGGTACTACGAGCAGTACTTC. Translating gives CASSSPGQGYYEQYF. The entire variable domain, with the rest obtained from reference TRBV5-1 and TRBJ2-7, is as follows: KAGVTQTPRYLIKTRGQQVTLSCSPISGHRSVSWYQQTPGQGLQFLFEYFSETQRNKGNFPGRFSGRQFSNSRSEMNVSTLELGDSALYLCASSSPGQGYYEQYFGPGTRLTVT.

This rearrangement joins TRBV19 to TRBJ2-6, with unresolved D. CDR1 is LNHDA, CDR2 SQIVND, per germline (reference sequence). The CDR3 totals 14 residues. V was shortened by 3 bases and J by 0 bases, with 3 bases between the two germline ends. Written as DNA, the CDR3 is TGTGCCAGTAGTATGACCTCTGGGGCCAACGTCCTGACTTTC. This gives the protein CASSMTSGANVLTF.

The rearrangement links TRBV7-3 to TRBJ2-7, with D perhaps TRBD1 (6 bases). With 2 bases removed from V and 1 base from J, the gap between germline ends came to 9 bases. The CDR3 consists of 14 residues. The germline V gene encodes CDR1 SGHTA and CDR2 FQGTGA. For the CDR3, the DNA is TGTGCCAGCAGCTTAGGACAGACTTCCTACGAGCAGTACTTC. Encoded protein: CASSLGQTSYEQYF. The full variable domain, its missing parts supplied by reference TRBV7-3 and TRBJ2-7, is GAGVSQTPSNKVTEKGKYVELRCDPISGHTALYWYRQSLGQGPEFLIYFQGTGAADDSGLPNDRFFAVRPEGSVSTLKIQRTERGDSAVYLCASSLGQTSYEQYFGPGTRLTVT.

This clone was detected only once. DNA for the CDR3: TGTGCCTGGAGTGTAAGACTAGCGGAGACCCAGTACTTC. It translates to CAWSVRLAETQYF. V is TRBV30 and J is TRBJ2-5, with 8 bases fitting TRBD2. The germline CDR1 and CDR2 sequences are GTSNPN and SVGIG (reference sequence). The V gene end was trimmed by 0 bases and the J gene end by 5 bases; junction bases not matched to a gene: 2. The length of the CDR3 is 13 residues.

The chain joins TRBV15 to TRBJ1-5; perhaps TRBD1 as D (5 bases). Germline CDR1 is LNHNV and CDR2 is YYDKDF (reference sequence). CDR3 length equals 16 residues. V shed 0 bases and J shed 2 bases, with 11 bases lying between them. The CDR3 DNA follows: TGTGCCACCAGCAGAGATTTCCAGGGCGGCAATCAGCCCCAGCATTTT. This encodes CATSRDFQGGNQPQHF.

The gene calls are TRBV27 and TRBJ2-2, with 10 positions matching TRBD1. The V and J ends lost 3 bases and 6 bases, in that order; junction bases with no gene match: 10. Per the germline V gene, CDR1 is MNHEY and CDR2 is SMNVEV (reference sequence). CDR3 length: 17 amino acids. CDR3 amino acids: CASSFTSGTGAAGELFF. As DNA, the CDR3 is TGTGCCAGCAGTTTTACCTCCGGGACAGGGGCTGCCGGGGAGCTGTTTTTT.

The chain recombines TRBV28 with TRBJ2-1; 10 bases align to TRBD1. Per germline, CDR1 MDHEN and CDR2 SYDVKM. With V trimmed by 7 bases and J by 4 bases, 16 bases remained unmatched. The CDR3 has 18 residues. The CDR3 bases are TGTGCCAGCATTACCGGGACAGGGGTTGTTGCGGGGTACAATGAGCAGTTCTTC. Residues: CASITGTGVVAGYNEQFF.

The chain joins TRBV2 to TRBJ1-5; no definite D call. Trimming pared 2 bases from V and 2 bases from J, leaving 7 bases between. CDR3 size: 14 residues. The V gene's germline CDR1 is SNHLY and CDR2 FYNNEI. CDR3 region: CASSERQGNQPQHF. CDR3 DNA sequence: TGTGCCAGCAGTGAAAGGCAGGGCAATCAGCCCCAGCATTTT.

This clone came up once. DNA of the CDR3: TGTGCCAGTAGTATAGAGACAGGGTTAAATCAGCCCCAGCATTTT. It is translated as CASSIETGLNQPQHF. The chain employs TRBV19 and TRBJ1-5; TRBD1 agrees at 7 bases. The CDR3 length is 15 residues. V trimming: 0 bases; J trimming: 4 bases; junction bases outside the gene matches: 3. Per germline, CDR1 LNHDA and CDR2 SQIVND (reference sequence).

The CDR3 coding sequence is TGTGCCTGGAGTGCTTCGACGGATTCACCCCTCCACTTT. It translates to CAWSASTDSPLHF. This chain connects TRBV30 to TRBJ1-6; D gene unclear. CDR3 length equals 13 residues. V was pared by 1 base and J by 8 bases, with 9 bases between. CDR1 and CDR2 from the germline V gene are GTSNPN and SVGIG (reference sequence).

This chain connects TRBV28 to TRBJ2-3; tentatively, D is TRBD1 (5 bases). Germline V gives CDR1 MDHEN, CDR2 SYDVKM. Trimming cost V 7 bases and J 0 bases, with 20 bases left between them. The CDR3 has 17 amino acids. Here the CDR3 DNA reads TGTGCCAGCAACCACTGGACAACCGGACAAAGCACAGATACGCAGTATTTT. It translates to CASNHWTTGQSTDTQYF.

The chain combines TRBV19 with TRBJ1-2; D is uncertain. Germline V gene sequence: CDR1 LNHDA, CDR2 SQIVND (reference sequence). The germline V and J ends were trimmed by 3 bases and 1 base, with 9 bases remaining between them. The CDR3 is 14 amino acids. As DNA, the CDR3 is TGTGCCAGTAGTATTGTCGGCGTTAACTATGGCTACACCTTC. This codes for CASSIVGVNYGYTF.

This clone appeared once. This chain connects TRBV6-5 to TRBJ2-3; D might be TRBD2 (6 bases). The germline V gene encodes CDR1 MNHEY and CDR2 SVGAGI. Trimming cost V 8 bases and J 0 bases, with 6 bases left between them. CDR3 length equals 12 residues. CDR3 DNA sequence: TGTGCCAGCGGGACTAGCACAGATACGCAGTATTTT. This encodes CASGTSTDTQYF.